This T cell receptor (beta chain) was recovered during a study of human T cells and chemical hapten exposure. Regarding the study as a whole: Significantly more large CDR3 similarity clusters arose among expanded TCRs than among controls.

Time point of the sample: patch test 3, about 24 weeks after DPC sensitization. Stated treatment: therapeutic diphenylcyclopropenone sensitization with weekly scalp DPC. Donation of samples came from alopecia patients who were 18 to 70 years old and suitable for DPC. There are 17 residues in the CDR3. Germline V lookup: CDR1 MNHEY, CDR2 SVGAGI. V trimming: 5 bases; J trimming: 0 bases; junction bases outside the gene matches: 9. Many counts were recorded for this clonotype. Antigen specificity is unknown. Individual cDNA molecules (in the library) carried attached unique molecular identifiers. In the study's own analysis: A per-sample median of about 96,000 TCRs was observed, with counts ranging from about 23,224 to 700,000. TCRdb itself ran the RACE reads through MiXCR, one entry per CDR3 protein. The V and J calls were determined by TCRdb, not by the authors. The data contain tens of thousands of distinct CDR3 sequences, 10% to 11% of them singletons.

V is TRBV6-5 and J is TRBJ2-7, with 11 nucleotides matching TRBD2. Sequenced material: whole blood, taken in connection with sensitization to the hapten diphenylcyclopropenone (DPC). The source is a woman aged 45-59 years with alopecia areata. Some clones in this sample may be carry-over from other donors' samples. In nucleotides, the CDR3 is TGTGCCAGCAGTCCGGGCTTCACTAGCGGGAGCTCCTACGAGCAGTACTTC. This codes for CASSPGFTSGSSYEQYF.